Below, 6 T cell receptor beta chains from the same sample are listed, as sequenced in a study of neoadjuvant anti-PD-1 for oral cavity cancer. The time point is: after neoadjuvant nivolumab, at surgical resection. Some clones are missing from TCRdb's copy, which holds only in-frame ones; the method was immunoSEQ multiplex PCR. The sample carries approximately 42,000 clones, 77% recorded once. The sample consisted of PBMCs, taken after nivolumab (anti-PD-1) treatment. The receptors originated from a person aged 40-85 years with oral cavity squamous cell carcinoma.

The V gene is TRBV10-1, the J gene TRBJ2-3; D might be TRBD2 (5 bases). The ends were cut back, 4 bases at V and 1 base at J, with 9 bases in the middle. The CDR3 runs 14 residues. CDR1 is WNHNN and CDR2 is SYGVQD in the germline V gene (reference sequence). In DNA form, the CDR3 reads TGCGCCAGCAGTGCTAGCCGGGGCACAGATACGCAGTATTTT. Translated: CASSASRGTDTQYF.

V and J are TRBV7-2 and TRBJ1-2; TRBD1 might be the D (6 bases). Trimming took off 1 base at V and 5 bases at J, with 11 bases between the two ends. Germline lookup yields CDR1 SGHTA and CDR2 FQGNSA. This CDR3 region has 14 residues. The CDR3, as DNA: TGTGCCAGCAGCTTAGTAAAGGGGGATTATGGCTACACCTTC. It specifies CASSLVKGDYGYTF.

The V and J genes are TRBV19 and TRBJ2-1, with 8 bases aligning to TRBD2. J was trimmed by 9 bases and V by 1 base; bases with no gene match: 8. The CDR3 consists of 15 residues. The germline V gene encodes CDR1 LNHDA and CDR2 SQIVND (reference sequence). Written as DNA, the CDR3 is TGTGCCAGTAGTATAGGCCGGGGGGGATCCTTTGAGCAGTTCTTC. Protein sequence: CASSIGRGGSFEQFF.

Here the CDR3 reads CASSLDRRTGTTGELFF. The CDR3 nucleotides are TGCGCCAGCAGCTTGGACAGGAGGACAGGGACCACCGGGGAGCTGTTTTTT. V gene TRBV5-1 combines with J gene TRBJ2-2, with 8 bases aligning to TRBD1. The CDR3 covers 17 residues. Germline values: CDR1 SGHRS, CDR2 YFSETQ. V lost 0 bases to trimming and J lost 4 bases; unmatched junction nucleotides: 8.

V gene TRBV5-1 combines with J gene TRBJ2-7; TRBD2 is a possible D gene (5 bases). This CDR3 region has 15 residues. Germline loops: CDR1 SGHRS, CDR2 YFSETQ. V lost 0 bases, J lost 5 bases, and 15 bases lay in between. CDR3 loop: CASSLAGDRQNEQYF. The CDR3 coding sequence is TGCGCCAGCAGCTTGGCCGGGGATCGTCAGAACGAGCAGTACTTC. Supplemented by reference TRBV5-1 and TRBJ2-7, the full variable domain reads KAGVTQTPRYLIKTRGQQVTLSCSPISGHRSVSWYQQTPGQGLQFLFEYFSETQRNKGNFPGRFSGRQFSNSRSEMNVSTLELGDSALYLCASSLAGDRQNEQYFGPGTRLTVT.

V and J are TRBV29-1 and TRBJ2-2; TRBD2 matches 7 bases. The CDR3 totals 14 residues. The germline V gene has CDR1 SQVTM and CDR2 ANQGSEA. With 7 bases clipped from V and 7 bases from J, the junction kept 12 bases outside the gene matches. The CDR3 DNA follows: TGCAGCGGTGGCCCCGGGGGGTCCATCGGGGAGCTGTTTTTT. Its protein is CSGGPGGSIGELFF.